The T cell receptor (beta chain) described here comes from a study of T cells in Graves' hyperthyroidism and ophthalmopathy. With V trimmed by 7 bases and J by 4 bases, 13 bases remained unmatched. The CDR3 consists of 16 residues. RNA transcripts were the template for amplifying TCR beta CDR3 regions. The HTBI primer set was used in a first-round RT-PCR of the TCR CDR3. A single record per CDR3 protein comes from TCRdb applying MiXCR to the multiplex PCR reads. Here the sample spans about 710,000 distinct CDR3 sequences, over 15% being singletons. This clonotype was detected many times. Specimen: blood. The J gene is TRBJ1-1, the V gene TRBV12-3 or TRBV12-4; TRBD1 agrees at 9 bases. The receptor's source is a man aged 18 to 35 with Graves' hyperthyroidism. CDR3 residues: CASTSDRGIIGTEAFF. CDR3 in DNA: TGTGCCAGCACCTCGGACAGGGGAATAATCGGCACTGAAGCTTTCTTT.